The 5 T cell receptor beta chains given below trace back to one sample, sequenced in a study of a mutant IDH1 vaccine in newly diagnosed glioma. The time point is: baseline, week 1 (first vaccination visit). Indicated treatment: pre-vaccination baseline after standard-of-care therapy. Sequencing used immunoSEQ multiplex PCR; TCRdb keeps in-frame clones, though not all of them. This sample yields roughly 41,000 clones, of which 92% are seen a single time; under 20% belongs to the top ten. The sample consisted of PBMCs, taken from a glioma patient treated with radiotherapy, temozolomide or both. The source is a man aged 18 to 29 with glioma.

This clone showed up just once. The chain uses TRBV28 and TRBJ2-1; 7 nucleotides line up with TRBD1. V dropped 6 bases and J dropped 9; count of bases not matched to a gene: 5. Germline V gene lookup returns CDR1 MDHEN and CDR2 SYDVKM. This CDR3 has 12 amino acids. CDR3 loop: CASSPTGSEQFF. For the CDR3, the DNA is TGTGCCAGCAGCCCGACAGGGAGTGAGCAGTTCTTC. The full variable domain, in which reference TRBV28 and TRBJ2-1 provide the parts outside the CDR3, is DVKVTQSSRYLVKRTGEKVFLECVQDMDHENMFWYRQDPGLGLRLIYFSYDVKMKEKGDIPEGYSVSREKKERFSLILESASTNQTSMYLCASSPTGSEQFFGPGTRLTVL.

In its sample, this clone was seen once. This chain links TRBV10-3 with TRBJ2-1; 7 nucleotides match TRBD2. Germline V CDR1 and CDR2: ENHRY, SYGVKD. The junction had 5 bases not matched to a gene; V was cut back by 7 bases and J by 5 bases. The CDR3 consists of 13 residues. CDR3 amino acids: CAINGLEDNEQFF. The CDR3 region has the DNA TGTGCCATCAACGGACTAGAAGACAATGAGCAGTTCTTC.

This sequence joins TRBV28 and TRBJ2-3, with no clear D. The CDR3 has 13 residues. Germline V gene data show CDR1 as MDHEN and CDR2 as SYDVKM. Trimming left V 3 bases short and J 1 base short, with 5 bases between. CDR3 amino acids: CASSFRGTDTQYF. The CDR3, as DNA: TGTGCCAGCAGTTTTCGGGGCACAGATACGCAGTATTTT. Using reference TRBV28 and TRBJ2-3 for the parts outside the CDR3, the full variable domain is DVKVTQSSRYLVKRTGEKVFLECVQDMDHENMFWYRQDPGLGLRLIYFSYDVKMKEKGDIPEGYSVSREKKERFSLILESASTNQTSMYLCASSFRGTDTQYFGPGTRLTVL.

CDR3 nucleotides: TGTGCCAGCAGCCGTACAGGGTTGACTAATGAAAAACTGTTTTTT. Its protein product is CASSRTGLTNEKLFF. The rearrangement uses TRBV7-9 and TRBJ1-4, with D perhaps matching TRBD1 (6 bases). Germline V gene sequence: CDR1 SEHNR, CDR2 FQNEAQ (reference sequence). Trimming cost V 5 bases and J 2 bases, with 12 bases left between them. This CDR3 contains 15 residues.

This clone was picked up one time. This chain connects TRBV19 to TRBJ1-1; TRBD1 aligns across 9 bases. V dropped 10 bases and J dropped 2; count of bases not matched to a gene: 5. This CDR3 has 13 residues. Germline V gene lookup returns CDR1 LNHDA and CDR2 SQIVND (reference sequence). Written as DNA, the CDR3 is TGTGCCACTACGGACAGGGGAAACACTGAAGCTTTCTTT. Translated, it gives CATTDRGNTEAFF.